This T cell receptor (beta chain) stems from a study of cytomegalovirus exposure and HLA in healthy donors. Notes on the study in general: According to a subsequent analysis, TCR clusters identified in the first cohort showed a tendency to co-occur across the 100 to 150 validation repertoires. The authors enumerated 180 or so TCR beta chains as linked to cytomegalovirus.

The assay was immunoSEQ multiplex PCR, and TCRdb's table has in-frame clones only and misses some. Among fewer than 250,000 clones listed, 85% to 90% were seen once. Donors were drawn from the roughly 120-subject validation cohort, separate from the roughly 700-subject first cohort. About this clone: Its antigen is not identified.

With 5 bases clipped from V and 7 bases from J, the junction kept 6 bases outside the gene matches. Germline loops: CDR1 LNHNV, CDR2 YYDKDF (reference sequence). The CDR3 covers 13 residues. Sample: PBMCs. The rearrangement uses TRBV15 and TRBJ2-5; 8 bases line up with TRBD1. The receptor was derived from a young man in good health and CMV-seronegative. The DNA for the CDR3 is TGTGCCACCAGCGGACAGACAGGGGCGACCCAGTACTTC. Translated: CATSGQTGATQYF.